Shown below are 23 T cell receptor beta chains from a single sample sequenced in a study of Graves' ophthalmopathy and Graves' hyperthyroidism (dated by TCRdb to the late 2010s). The instrument given in TCRdb is Illumina HiSeq 2000. For repertoire sequencing, the TCR beta CDR3 regions were amplified from RNA transcripts. The first round was an RT-PCR using HTBI primers with the Qiagen OneStep RT-PCR kit, and this first round was followed by a second-round multiplex PCR, then size selection and purification. The public sequencing data were trimmed at Q25 with fastp and processed into clonotypes with MiXCR by TCRdb, which kept only in-frame beta chains. Rows matching on CDR3 protein sequence are summarized as one entry with the most common DNA and genes. Recorded for this sample are roughly 400,000 distinct CDR3 sequences; approximately 18% of them occurred a single time. The top ten clonotypes cover about 2.4% of the sample.

The sequencing sample was made of peripheral blood. The receptors were sampled from an adult woman with stable Graves' hyperthyroidism.

Ten or more counts support this clonotype. The CDR3: CASSITSNQPQHF. CDR3 nucleotides: TGTGCCAGCTCTATAACGAGCAATCAGCCCCAGCATTTT. The chain links TRBV11-2 to TRBJ1-5; D gene unclear. Germline V lookup: CDR1 SGHAT, CDR2 FQNNGV. The CDR3 spans 13 residues. The V end lost 8 bases, the J end lost 1 base, and 9 bases lay between the germline ends.

This clonotype was seen at least ten times. The CDR3 DNA reads TGTGCCTGGGCCGGATCCTACGAGCAGTACTTC. Translation gives CAWAGSYEQYF. The chain employs TRBV30 and TRBJ2-7; D remains ambiguous. Trimming cost V 5 bases and J 1 base, with 6 bases left between them. This CDR3 region has 11 residues. CDR1 and CDR2 (germline): GTSNPN, SVGIG (reference sequence). The whole variable domain, filled in from reference TRBV30 and TRBJ2-7, reads SQTIHQWPATLVQPVGSPLSLECTVEGTSNPNLYWYRQAAGRGLQLLFYSVGIGQISSEVPQNLSASRPQDRQFILSSKKLLLSDSGFYLCAWAGSYEQYFGPGTRLTVT.

This clonotype was seen more than once but under ten times. The chain combines TRBV24-1 with TRBJ2-2; D gene ambiguous. The CDR3 spans 16 residues. V was pared by 0 bases and J by 2 bases, with 9 bases between. Germline V gene sequence: CDR1 KGHDR, CDR2 SFDVKD. The CDR3 here is CATSDLNSGNTGELFF. The CDR3 DNA sequence: TGTGCCACCAGTGATTTGAACTCAGGAAACACCGGGGAGCTGTTTTTT.

The CDR3 protein is CASSFQGQVDEQYF. CDR3 coding DNA: TGTGCCAGCAGCTTTCAGGGGCAGGTCGACGAGCAGTACTTC. This rearrangement joins TRBV11-1 to TRBJ2-7, with D perhaps TRBD1 (6 bases). The germline V gene has CDR1 SGHAT and CDR2 FQDESV (reference sequence). The CDR3 has 14 residues. V gave up 3 bases and J gave up 5 bases, with 14 bases separating them.

The chain couples TRBV12-3 or TRBV12-4 to TRBJ1-5; maybe TRBD1 (5 bases). This CDR3 is built from 14 residues. Trimming shortened V by 6 bases and J by 9 bases, and 18 bases separated the two germline ends. The CDR3 loop is CASSRAGTGRPQHF. DNA for the CDR3: TGTGCCAGCAGCCGTGCAGGGACCGGTCGGCCCCAGCATTTT.

This clonotype was observed a few times. The J gene is TRBJ2-7, the V gene TRBV5-6; D is tentatively TRBD1 or TRBD2 (5 bases each). Trimming shortened V by 5 bases and J by 3 bases, and 21 bases separated the two germline ends. The CDR3 has 16 amino acids. Per the germline V gene, CDR1 is SGHDT and CDR2 is YYEEEE. The CDR3 DNA follows: TGTGCCAGCAGTCAGACCGGGGCCATTGTGGGCTACGAGCAGTACTTC. Its translation is CASSQTGAIVGYEQYF.

This clonotype was seen at least ten times. J is TRBJ2-2 and V is TRBV7-3, with D possibly matching TRBD2 (5 bases). This CDR3 comprises 15 residues. CDR1 is SGHTA, CDR2 FQGTGA, per germline. With 4 bases removed from V and 0 bases from J, the gap between germline ends came to 9 bases. CDR3 in amino acids: CASSSGLANTGELFF. CDR3 DNA: TGTGCCAGCAGCTCTGGACTGGCGAACACCGGGGAGCTGTTTTTT.

This clonotype was counted at least ten times. The V gene is TRBV20-1, the J gene TRBJ2-7; 11 positions agree with TRBD1. The J segment lost 4 bases and the V segment lost 5 bases, leaving 4 bases of the junction unmatched. The CDR3 length is 13 residues. The V gene's germline CDR1 is DFQATT and CDR2 SNEGSKA (reference sequence). The CDR3 spells CSAFGQGAYEQYF. In DNA, the CDR3 is TGCAGTGCTTTCGGACAGGGGGCGTACGAGCAGTACTTC.

As for this clonotype: A read error may account for a junction end that differs from germline. The rearrangement links TRBV19 to TRBJ1-2; D unclear. Germline V gives CDR1 LNHDA, CDR2 SQIVND (reference sequence). The CDR3 loop spans 14 amino acids. In nucleotides, the CDR3 is TGTGCCAGTAGTCCCGCGATAGGGAGACATGGTTACACCTTC. As protein: CASSPAIGRHGYTF.

This clonotype was detected ten times or more. The chain is built from TRBV12-3 or TRBV12-4 and TRBJ2-7; 10 positions agree with TRBD2. The CDR3 spans 14 residues. The V segment lost 6 bases and the J segment 3 bases; nucleotides outside the gene matches: 5. The CDR3 here is CASRRSSGSYEQYF. The CDR3 nucleotides are TGTGCCAGCAGAAGATCTAGCGGGAGCTACGAGCAGTACTTC.

This clonotype was detected ten times or more. The chain employs TRBV12-3 or TRBV12-4 and TRBJ2-5; 7 bases align to TRBD2. The CDR3 sequence is 15 residues long. Trimming cost V 1 base and J 5 bases; bases outside gene matches: 7. The CDR3 bases are TGTGCCAGCAGTTTAGAGGCTAGCGGAGGGGAGACCCAGTACTTC. Translated, it gives CASSLEASGGETQYF.

The chain joins TRBV15 to TRBJ2-7; 7 bases line up with TRBD2. The trim removed 9 bases at V and 6 bases at J, leaving 14 bases unmatched. There are 14 residues in the CDR3. Germline CDR1 and CDR2: LNHNV and YYDKDF (reference sequence). The DNA of the CDR3 is TGTGCCACATCGGGGGGAGGGACCTTCTCCGAGCAGTACTTC. Amino acid sequence: CATSGGGTFSEQYF.

This clonotype appeared many times. This chain joins TRBV12-3 or TRBV12-4 and TRBJ1-1; no firm D call. The CDR3 is 16 residues long. The V end was cut by 10 bases, the J end by 1 base, with 22 bases between. CDR3 bases: TGTGCCACCGACCTACTGTACGAAGGAGAGAACACTGAAGCTTTCTTT. Its translation: CATDLLYEGENTEAFF.

The V gene is TRBV15, the J gene TRBJ1-1, with D possibly matching TRBD1 (5 bases). The V end lost 10 bases, the J end lost 3 bases, and 12 bases lay between the germline ends. This CDR3 region has 12 residues. Germline V gene data show CDR1 as LNHNV and CDR2 as YYDKDF (reference sequence). DNA for the CDR3: TGTGCCAGCAAGGGGCTGGACACTGAAGCTTTCTTT. It yields the protein CASKGLDTEAFF.

In this sample, this clonotype turned up many times. V is TRBV20-1 and J is TRBJ2-2; maybe TRBD2 (6 bases). Trimming took 1 base from V and 2 from J, leaving 14 bases between them. This CDR3 contains 16 residues. Germline V lookup: CDR1 DFQATT, CDR2 SNEGSKA (reference sequence). The DNA for the CDR3 is TGCAGTGCTAGAGGCGCGGCGGGGCTTAACACCGGGGAGCTGTTTTTT. Amino acid sequence: CSARGAAGLNTGELFF.

Comments on this clonotype: Because it lacks the conserved phenylalanine or tryptophan at the end, this CDR3 is likely a read error. The chain links TRBV11-2 to TRBJ2-7; D is undetermined. Trimming cost V 3 bases and J 2 bases, with 5 bases left between them. The CDR3 is 12 amino acids. CDR1 is SGHAT, CDR2 FQNNGV, per germline. The CDR3 spells CASSLPAYEQYS. The DNA for the CDR3 is TGTGCCAGCAGCTTGCCAGCCTACGAGCAGTACTCC.

Only a few counts were recorded for this clonotype. The chain combines TRBV28 with TRBJ1-6; D may be TRBD1 (5 bases). This CDR3 comprises 13 residues. Germline lookup yields CDR1 MDHEN and CDR2 SYDVKM. V lost 8 bases and J 10 bases, leaving 15 bases between the germline ends. The CDR3 DNA sequence: TGTGCCAGCGAAGGGGAGGTTTGGTCACCCCTCCACTTT. The encoded protein is CASEGEVWSPLHF.

In its sample, this clonotype was seen a few times. V gene TRBV27 combines with J gene TRBJ2-2, with D perhaps TRBD1 or TRBD2 (5 bases each). The CDR3 has 16 amino acids. CDR1 and CDR2 (germline): MNHEY, SMNVEV (reference sequence). Trimming shortened V by 6 bases and J by 0 bases, and 14 bases separated the two germline ends. The CDR3 sequence: CASRPGTVTNTGELFF. DNA of the CDR3: TGTGCCAGCAGACCAGGGACCGTTACGAACACCGGGGAGCTGTTTTTT.

Notes on this clonotype: This may stem from a read error, because a much larger clone lies one nucleotide away. The rearrangement joins TRBV10-1 to TRBJ2-5; TRBD1 matches at 9 bases. The CDR3 has 16 amino acids. CDR1 is WNHNN and CDR2 is SYGVQD in the germline V gene (reference sequence). The CDR3 protein is CAGSDGTGYGSETQYF. DNA for the CDR3: TGCGCCGGCAGTGATGGGACAGGGTACGGATCGGAGACCCAGTACTTC.

Remarks on this clonotype: The conserved phenylalanine or tryptophan normally closing the CDR3 is absent here, so this likely arose from a read error. The chain's CDR3 is CASSSSRSGSGQESQYY. Written as DNA, the CDR3 is TGTGCCAGCAGTTCCTCCCGTAGCGGGAGTGGTCAAGAGTCCCAGTACTAC. V and J are TRBV25-1 and TRBJ2-5; 9 nucleotides match TRBD2. The CDR3 length is 17 residues. Looked up from germline, CDR1 is MGHDK and CDR2 is SYGVNS.

This clonotype was observed a few times. The V gene is TRBV30, the J gene TRBJ2-7, with unresolved D. V was pared by 2 bases and J by 5 bases, with 13 bases between. CDR1 and CDR2 (germline): GTSNPN, SVGIG (reference sequence). This CDR3 region has 13 residues. CDR3 coding DNA: TGTGCCTGGAGTCATCCGGGCGGCCACGAGCAGTACTTC. Residues: CAWSHPGGHEQYF.

At least ten counts were recorded for this clonotype. The chain is built from TRBV28 and TRBJ1-1, with D perhaps matching TRBD1 (6 bases). Germline values: CDR1 MDHEN, CDR2 SYDVKM. CDR3 length: 14 amino acids. V was clipped by 4 bases and J by 1 base, with 10 bases between them. This chain's CDR3 is CASSSGQPNTEAFF. The DNA for the CDR3 is TGTGCCAGCAGTTCAGGACAGCCGAACACTGAAGCTTTCTTT.

This clonotype occurred many times. V usage is TRBV7-2 and J usage is TRBJ1-3; possible D gene TRBD1, 5 bases. Germline V gene lookup returns CDR1 SGHTA and CDR2 FQGNSA. Trimming removed 2 bases from V and 0 bases from J, with 26 bases in between. The length of the CDR3 is 21 residues. The CDR3 loop reads CASSLFPSYLKNDSSGNTIYF. CDR3 coding DNA: TGTGCCAGCAGCTTATTCCCTAGTTACCTTAAGAACGACAGCTCTGGAAACACCATATATTTT.